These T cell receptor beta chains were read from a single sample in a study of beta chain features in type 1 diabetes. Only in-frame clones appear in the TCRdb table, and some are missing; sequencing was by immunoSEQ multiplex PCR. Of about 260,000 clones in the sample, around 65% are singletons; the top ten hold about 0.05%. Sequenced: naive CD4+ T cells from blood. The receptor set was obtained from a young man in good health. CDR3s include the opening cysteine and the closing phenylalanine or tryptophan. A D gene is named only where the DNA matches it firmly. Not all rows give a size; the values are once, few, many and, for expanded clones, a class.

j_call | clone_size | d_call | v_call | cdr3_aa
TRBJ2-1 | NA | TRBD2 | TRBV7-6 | CASSLYTSGSRNEQFF
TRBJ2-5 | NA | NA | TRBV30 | CAWSGDGSYQETQYF
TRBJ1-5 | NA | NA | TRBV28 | CASSKGPQPQHF
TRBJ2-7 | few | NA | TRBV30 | CAWTKGLYEQYF
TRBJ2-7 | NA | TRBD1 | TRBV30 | CAWKFGTGLLHEQYF
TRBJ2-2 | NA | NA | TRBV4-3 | CASSPGLSTGELFF
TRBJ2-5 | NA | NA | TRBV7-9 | CASSLRTVQETQYF
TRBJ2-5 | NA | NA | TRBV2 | CASRSEETQYF
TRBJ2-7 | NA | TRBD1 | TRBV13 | CASSPGQGSLEQYF
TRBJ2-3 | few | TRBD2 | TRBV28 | CASPPGGLALRDTQYF
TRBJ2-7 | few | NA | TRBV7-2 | CASSSPRGASSYF
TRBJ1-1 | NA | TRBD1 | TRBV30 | CAWSRGGAGTEAFF
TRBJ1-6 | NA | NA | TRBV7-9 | CASGSGASPLHF
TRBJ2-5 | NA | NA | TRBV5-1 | CASSASAVETQYF
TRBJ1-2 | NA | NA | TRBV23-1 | CASSLPRIHGYTF
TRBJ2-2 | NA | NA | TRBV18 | CASSPTSTGELFF
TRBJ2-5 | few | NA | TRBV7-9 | CASSKRQETQYF
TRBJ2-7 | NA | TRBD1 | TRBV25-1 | CASSGDRGRGTYEQYF
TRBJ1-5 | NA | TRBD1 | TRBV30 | CAWSPGQNNQPQHF
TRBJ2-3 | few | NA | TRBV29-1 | CSVEGHYTDTQYF
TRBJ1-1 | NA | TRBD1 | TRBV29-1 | CSVASGTANTEAFF
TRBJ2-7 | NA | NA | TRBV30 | CAWNLQGLASPEQYF
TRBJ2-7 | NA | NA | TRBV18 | CASSPPSNYEQYF
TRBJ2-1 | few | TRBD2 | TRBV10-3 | CAIGTSVSNEQFF
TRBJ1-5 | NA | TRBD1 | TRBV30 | CAINPGGGNQPQHF
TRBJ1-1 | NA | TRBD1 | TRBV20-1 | CSARDRNEAFF
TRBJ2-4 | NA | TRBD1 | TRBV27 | CASSGTGSAKNIQYF
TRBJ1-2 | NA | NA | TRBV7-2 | CASSPGSKYGYTF
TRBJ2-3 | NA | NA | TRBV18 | CASTNPQRTDTQYF
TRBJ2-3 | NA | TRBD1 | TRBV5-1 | CASSPGTGFQDTQYF
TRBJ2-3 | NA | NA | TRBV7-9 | CASSTDKTQYF
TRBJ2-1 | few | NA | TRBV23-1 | CASSQFSEYNEQFF